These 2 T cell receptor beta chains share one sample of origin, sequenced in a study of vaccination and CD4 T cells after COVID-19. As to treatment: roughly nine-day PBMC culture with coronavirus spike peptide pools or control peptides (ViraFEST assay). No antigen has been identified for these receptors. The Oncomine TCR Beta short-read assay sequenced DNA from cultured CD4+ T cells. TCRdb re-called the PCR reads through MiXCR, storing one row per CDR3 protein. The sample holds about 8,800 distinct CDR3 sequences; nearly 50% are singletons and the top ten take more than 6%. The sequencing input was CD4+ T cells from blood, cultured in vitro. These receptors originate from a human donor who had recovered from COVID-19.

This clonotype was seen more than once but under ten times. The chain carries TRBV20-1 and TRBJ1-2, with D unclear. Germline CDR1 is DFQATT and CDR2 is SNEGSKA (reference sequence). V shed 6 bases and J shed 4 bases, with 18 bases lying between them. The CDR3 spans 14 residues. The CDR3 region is CSASALSGGYGYTF. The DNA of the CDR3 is TGCAGTGCCTCCGCTCTCTCGGGTGGCTATGGCTACACCTTC.

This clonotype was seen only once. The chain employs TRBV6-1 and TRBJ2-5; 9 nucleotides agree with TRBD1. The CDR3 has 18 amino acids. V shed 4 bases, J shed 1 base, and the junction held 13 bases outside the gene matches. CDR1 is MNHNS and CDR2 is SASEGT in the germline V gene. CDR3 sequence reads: CASSVGDRAYPFQETQYF. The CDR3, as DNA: TGTGCCAGCAGTGTTGGGGACAGGGCCTACCCTTTCCAAGAGACCCAGTACTTC.